This passage covers 15 T cell receptor beta chains from one sample sequenced in a study of Graves' ophthalmopathy and Graves' hyperthyroidism. From RNA, the CDR3 regions of TCR beta chains were amplified and sequenced. Scientists carried out first-round RT-PCR using HTBI primers and then a second-round multiplex PCR. TCRdb redid the calling of the multiplex PCR reads with MiXCR, one entry per CDR3 protein. The sample holds over a million distinct CDR3 sequences, 36% seen once. The sequenced sample was peripheral blood or thyroid tissue (not recorded which). These receptors all come from an adult man with Graves' hyperthyroidism.

The V and J genes are TRBV10-3 and TRBJ1-2; D call uncertain. With 0 bases removed from V and 4 bases from J, the gap between germline ends came to 6 bases. The CDR3 is 13 residues long. Germline V CDR1 and CDR2: ENHRY, SYGVKD. The CDR3 spells CAISESRSYGYTF. CDR3 sequence (DNA): TGTGCCATCAGTGAGTCGAGAAGCTATGGCTACACCTTC.

The gene calls are TRBV12-3 or TRBV12-4 and TRBJ1-3, with D tentatively TRBD1 (6 bases). V lost 6 bases, J lost 4 bases, and 16 bases lay in between. This CDR3 spans 15 amino acids. DNA of the CDR3: TGTGCCAGCAGCAAAACCCCAGGGGCGGGAAACACCATATATTTT. Its protein is CASSKTPGAGNTIYF.

This clonotype has only one observation. J is TRBJ2-7 and V is TRBV7-2; 9 bases agree with TRBD2. Germline V gives CDR1 SGHTA, CDR2 FQGNSA. With 5 bases clipped from V and 2 bases from J, the junction kept 7 bases outside the gene matches. This CDR3 has 15 amino acids. The CDR3, as DNA: TGTGCCAGCAGCCCCGGGACTAGCAGGCCCTACGAGCAGTACTTC. Translation: CASSPGTSRPYEQYF.

V gene TRBV7-3 combines with J gene TRBJ2-7, with D possibly matching TRBD2 (5 bases). The DNA end lines up better with TRBJ2-1; the J call may be wrong. This CDR3 contains 13 residues. Germline-derived CDR1 and CDR2 are SGHTA and FQGTGA. DNA of the CDR3: TGTGCCAGCAGTAAAAGCGGCTACAATGAGCAGTTCTTC. Its protein product is CASSKSGYNEQFF.

This clonotype appeared many times. The chain is built from TRBV7-2 and TRBJ2-2, with 12 bases identical to TRBD2. J lost 2 bases, V lost 6 bases, and 7 bases had no gene match. From germline, CDR1 is SGHTA and CDR2 FQGNSA. The CDR3 contains 17 residues. The CDR3 spells CASRGRLAGANTGELFF. For the CDR3, the DNA is TGTGCCAGCAGGGGAAGACTAGCGGGGGCCAACACCGGGGAGCTGTTTTTT.

This clonotype has a handful of counts. This chain links TRBV15 with TRBJ2-6, with D hard to call. Germline V lookup: CDR1 LNHNV, CDR2 YYDKDF (reference sequence). With 1 base removed from V and 4 bases from J, the gap between germline ends came to 5 bases. The CDR3 is made up of 14 amino acids. CDR3 coding DNA: TGTGCCACCAGCAGAGGCCTCGGGGCCAACGTCCTGACTTTC. Translation: CATSRGLGANVLTF.

This clonotype showed up just a few times. The chain recombines TRBV7-2 with TRBJ1-3; perhaps TRBD1 as D (6 bases). Per the germline V gene, CDR1 is SGHTA and CDR2 is FQGNSA. V shed 4 bases and J shed 0 bases, with 19 bases lying between them. The CDR3 has 18 amino acids. As DNA, the CDR3 is TGTGCCAGCAGCTCTCTCAGACAGGAGAAGTCCTCTGGAAACACCATATATTTT. It yields the protein CASSSLRQEKSSGNTIYF. The full variable domain, rest sourced from reference TRBV7-2 and TRBJ1-3, is GAGVSQSPSNKVTEKGKDVELRCDPISGHTALYWYRQSLGQGLEFLIYFQGNSAPDKSGLPSDRFSAERTGGSVSTLTIQRTQQEDSAVYLCASSSLRQEKSSGNTIYFGEGSWLTVV.

This CDR3 is CASSPLVGSYNEQFF. DNA of the CDR3: TGTGCCAGCAGCCCGTTGGTGGGGTCCTACAATGAGCAGTTCTTC. The rearrangement joins TRBV7-2 to TRBJ2-5; no reliable D call. The J call may be mistaken, given a closer DNA end match to TRBJ2-1. Germline V gives CDR1 SGHTA, CDR2 FQGNSA. This CDR3 spans 15 amino acids.

The genes are TRBV5-6 and TRBJ2-5; D perhaps matches TRBD2 (5 bases). This CDR3 has 19 amino acids. Trimming removed 1 base from V and 0 bases from J, with 22 bases in between. Germline values: CDR1 SGHDT, CDR2 YYEEEE. The CDR3 region is CASSLSLNTGELYQETQYF. CDR3 coding DNA: TGTGCCAGCAGCTTGTCATTGAACACCGGGGAGCTGTACCAAGAGACCCAGTACTTC.

This clonotype was counted at least ten times. The V and J genes are TRBV29-1 and TRBJ2-7; D possibly uses TRBD1 or TRBD2 (5 bases each). This CDR3 is 12 amino acids long. Per the germline V gene, CDR1 is SQVTM and CDR2 is ANQGSEA. Trimming shortened V by 4 bases and J by 7 bases, and 14 bases separated the two germline ends. CDR3 sequence: CSVGDGYGEQYF. CDR3 sequence (DNA): TGCAGCGTTGGGGACGGCTACGGAGAGCAGTACTTC.

The V gene is TRBV4-1, the J gene TRBJ1-5; D ambiguous. The V gene lost 0 bases and the J gene lost 1 base, with 13 bases spanning the gap. This CDR3 spans 17 amino acids. Germline CDR1 is MGHRA and CDR2 is YSYEKL. The CDR3 protein is CASSQEGTTRSNQPQHF. The CDR3 DNA follows: TGCGCCAGCAGCCAAGAGGGAACCACGAGGAGCAATCAGCCCCAGCATTTT.

The table lists this clonotype with many counts. CDR3 sequence (DNA): TGTGCCAGCAGGGGACAGGGATATGAAAAACTGTTTTTT. Amino acid sequence: CASRGQGYEKLFF. This chain connects TRBV7-8 to TRBJ1-4, with 9 bases aligning to TRBD1. The germline V gene has CDR1 SGHVS and CDR2 FQNEAQ. The CDR3 contains 13 residues. The ends lost 6 bases at V and 6 bases at J; junction bases unmatched: 2.

This clonotype was detected once. A read error may be the cause here, since a much bigger clone is one base away. The V gene is TRBV20-1, the J gene TRBJ2-7, with 7 positions matching TRBD2. Germline loops: CDR1 DFQATT, CDR2 SNEGSKA (reference sequence). The CDR3 is made up of 14 amino acids. The CDR3 region is CGARVARGAYEQYF. The DNA for the CDR3 is TGCGGTGCTAGAGTGGCCCGGGGGGCCTACGAGCAGTACTTC.

V usage is TRBV11-2 and J usage is TRBJ1-1; the match to TRBD1 covers 7 bases. The CDR3 covers 15 residues. Germline-derived CDR1 and CDR2 are SGHAT and FQNNGV. Unmatched junction bases numbered 9, after V lost 4 bases and J lost 4 bases. CDR3 DNA sequence: TGTGCCAGCAGCTCTCATACTGACAGGGTCACTGAAGCTTTCTTT. It translates to CASSSHTDRVTEAFF. The full variable domain, in which reference TRBV11-2 and TRBJ1-1 provide the parts outside the CDR3, is EAGVAQSPRYKIIEKRQSVAFWCNPISGHATLYWYQQILGQGPKLLIQFQNNGVVDDSQLPKDRFSAERLKGVDSTLKIQPAKLEDSAVYLCASSSHTDRVTEAFFGQGTRLTVV.

The chain has TRBV7-6 and TRBJ2-7; 8 bases agree with TRBD2. CDR1 and CDR2 (germline): SGHVS, FNYEAQ. J was trimmed by 3 bases and V by 5 bases; bases with no gene match: 18. The length of the CDR3 is 18 residues. The CDR3 protein is CASSKEGWGGSGGYEQYF. The DNA for the CDR3 is TGTGCCAGCAGCAAAGAAGGATGGGGGGGGAGCGGGGGCTACGAGCAGTACTTC. Drawing the rest from reference TRBV7-6 and TRBJ2-7, the complete variable domain is GAGVSQSPRYKVTKRGQDVALRCDPISGHVSLYWYRQALGQGPEFLTYFNYEAQQDKSGLPNDRFSAERPEGSISTLTIQRTEQRDSAMYRCASSKEGWGGSGGYEQYFGPGTRLTVT.